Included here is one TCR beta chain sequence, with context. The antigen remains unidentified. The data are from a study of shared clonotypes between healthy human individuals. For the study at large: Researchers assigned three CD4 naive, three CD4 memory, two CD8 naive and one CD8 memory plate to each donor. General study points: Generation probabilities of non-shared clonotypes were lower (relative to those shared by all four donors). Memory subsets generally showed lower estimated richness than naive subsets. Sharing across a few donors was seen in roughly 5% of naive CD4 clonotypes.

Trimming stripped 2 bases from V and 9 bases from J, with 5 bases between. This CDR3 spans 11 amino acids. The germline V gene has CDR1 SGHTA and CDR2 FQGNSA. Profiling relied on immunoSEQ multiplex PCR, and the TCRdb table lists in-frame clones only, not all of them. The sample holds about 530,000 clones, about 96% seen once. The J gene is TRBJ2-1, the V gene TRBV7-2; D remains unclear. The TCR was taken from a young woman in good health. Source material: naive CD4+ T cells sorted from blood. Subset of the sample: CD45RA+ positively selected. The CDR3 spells CASSLMGEQFF. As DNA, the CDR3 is TGTGCCAGCAGCTTAATGGGTGAGCAGTTCTTC.